Given below is one TCR beta chain in context. Its cognate antigen is unknown. The sample comes from a study of T cell responses to AZD1222 COVID-19 vaccine. Study conclusions and caveats: Donors in the cohort were predominantly white British and more often female, and clonal diversity was possibly underestimated. Unmutated variant regions are reportedly targeted by nearly half of spike-specific TCRs. Spike-specific TCRs gained breadth and depth after people received two AZD1222 doses. CD4 TCRs covered the whole spike, strongest at regions 160-218 and 743-854.

The assay was immunoSEQ multiplex PCR, and TCRdb's table has in-frame clones only and misses some. Here the sample spans about 110,000 clones, around 87% being singletons. V dropped 6 bases and J dropped 6 bases, with 16 bases sitting between them. The CDR3 length is 14 residues. Germline V gene data show CDR1 as SGHRS and CDR2 as YFSETQ. The gene calls are TRBV5-1 and TRBJ2-1; tentative D call: TRBD1 (6 bases). The TCR was taken from an adult in good health. This sample comprised peripheral blood, obtained on day 0 of AZD1222 vaccination. CDR3 nucleotide sequence: TGCGCCAGCACCGTAATGTACAGGGTCAATGAGCAGTTCTTC. It is translated as CASTVMYRVNEQFF. The complete variable domain, with remaining parts taken from reference TRBV5-1 and TRBJ2-1, reads KAGVTQTPRYLIKTRGQQVTLSCSPISGHRSVSWYQQTPGQGLQFLFEYFSETQRNKGNFPGRFSGRQFSNSRSEMNVSTLELGDSALYLCASTVMYRVNEQFFGPGTRLTVL.